One sample yielded the 2 T cell receptor beta chains listed below, sequenced in a study of identifying expanded T cells in peripheral blood. Libraries were prepared by immunoSEQ multiplex PCR; TCRdb keeps only in-frame clonotypes and omits some of them. Counted here are 85,000 to 95,000 clones, about 88% occurring once; the ten biggest clones make up about 3.9%. Sequencing input: blood. These receptors all come from a person aged 18 to 75 in good health.

The CDR3 DNA reads as TGTGCCAGCAGTTTGTCAGGGACCTACAATGAGCAGTTCTTC. Protein: CASSLSGTYNEQFF. The chain links TRBV27 to TRBJ2-1; D possibly corresponds to TRBD1 (5 bases). The CDR3 runs 14 residues. Germline lookup yields CDR1 MNHEY and CDR2 SMNVEV (reference sequence). V shed 3 bases and J shed 2 bases, with 8 bases lying between them.

The V call is TRBV6-4, the J call TRBJ1-5; D might be TRBD1 (6 bases). Trimming removed 0 bases at V and 7 bases at J, with 10 bases between. From germline, CDR1 is MRHNA and CDR2 SNTAGT. The CDR3 runs 14 residues. The CDR3 DNA is TGTGCCAGCAGTGACTCTGGGGGGCAACAGCCCCAGCATTTT. It yields the protein CASSDSGGQQPQHF.